A single sample gave rise to the 21 T cell receptor beta chains below, sequenced in a study of cytomegalovirus exposure and HLA in healthy donors. The PCR had 60 Vbeta and 13 Jbeta primers. Sequencing was performed with immunoSEQ multiplex PCR; in TCRdb, only in-frame clones are kept and a portion is missing. Among 150,000 to 200,000 clones listed, roughly 84% were seen once. Input material: PBMCs. Receptor source: a man between 18 and 29 years old in good health and CMV-seropositive.

The chain carries TRBV5-6 and TRBJ2-1, with 10 nucleotides matching TRBD1. The CDR3 consists of 15 residues. The germline gives CDR1 SGHDT, CDR2 YYEEEE. Germline trimming cut 0 bases from V and 3 bases from J; bases unmatched to any gene: 0. The CDR3 DNA reads TGTGCCAGCAGCTTGGGGGACAGGGGCTACAATGAGCAGTTCTTC. Protein product: CASSLGDRGYNEQFF.

This rearrangement joins TRBV10-3 to TRBJ2-5, with D perhaps matching TRBD2 (5 bases). The CDR3 sequence is 14 residues long. V gave up 6 bases and J gave up 5 bases, with 16 bases separating them. Germline lookup yields CDR1 ENHRY and CDR2 SYGVKD. CDR3: CAISASREWETQYF. The CDR3 DNA sequence: TGTGCCATCAGCGCATCTCGGGAATGGGAGACCCAGTACTTC.

This clone was recorded only once. This chain links TRBV27 with TRBJ1-2; 11 nucleotides line up with TRBD1. The CDR3 totals 15 residues. CDR1 is MNHEY and CDR2 is SMNVEV in the germline V gene (reference sequence). J was trimmed by 4 bases and V by 6 bases; bases with no gene match: 7. CDR3 coding DNA: TGTGCCAGCAGAATCGGGACAGGGGGTTTCTATGGCTACACCTTC. It encodes CASRIGTGGFYGYTF.

This clone appeared a few times. At the DNA level, this CDR3 is encoded by other sequences in the same sample as well. The genes are TRBV7-3 and TRBJ2-2; TRBD2 agrees at 8 bases. Germline CDR1 is SGHTA and CDR2 is FQGTGA. Trimming removed 4 bases from V and 4 bases from J; junction bases left unmatched: 2. The CDR3 sequence is 14 residues long. Written as DNA, the CDR3 is TGTGCCAGCAGCTCCGGGGGGGGCACCGGGGAGCTGTTTTTT. It translates to CASSSGGGTGELFF. Full variable domain (missing parts from reference TRBV7-3 and TRBJ2-2): GAGVSQTPSNKVTEKGKYVELRCDPISGHTALYWYRQSLGQGPEFLIYFQGTGAADDSGLPNDRFFAVRPEGSVSTLKIQRTERGDSAVYLCASSSGGGTGELFFGEGSRLTVL.

The chain uses TRBV9 and TRBJ2-2; D might be TRBD2 (6 bases). Germline-derived CDR1 and CDR2 are SGDLS and YYNGEE. Trimming shortened V by 0 bases and J by 0 bases, and 12 bases separated the two germline ends. This CDR3 has 17 residues. CDR3 amino acids: CASSVASAGTNTGELFF. The CDR3 region has the DNA TGTGCCAGCAGCGTAGCTTCGGCGGGGACGAACACCGGGGAGCTGTTTTTT.

This chain joins TRBV2 and TRBJ1-6; TRBD1 is a possible D gene (6 bases). CDR1 and CDR2 (germline): SNHLY, FYNNEI. This CDR3 has 12 residues. The ends were cut back, 7 bases at V and 9 bases at J, with 10 bases in the middle. CDR3 DNA sequence: TGTGCCAGCAAAGGGGGTGGTTCACCCCTCCACTTT. Its protein is CASKGGGSPLHF.

This rearrangement joins TRBV7-2 to TRBJ2-2, with 7 bases fitting TRBD1. Germline CDR1 SGHTA, CDR2 FQGNSA. The V and J ends lost 1 base and 4 bases, in that order; junction bases with no gene match: 6. The CDR3 runs 16 residues. The DNA of the CDR3 is TGTGCCAGCAGCTTAGAGGGGACAGACCGCACCGGGGAGCTGTTTTTT. Translation gives CASSLEGTDRTGELFF.

As concerns this clone: One end of the junction varies from germline; a read error may be responsible. The chain joins TRBV6-4 to TRBJ2-2; perhaps TRBD2 as D (5 bases). The length of the CDR3 is 13 residues. The germline CDR1 and CDR2 sequences are MRHNA and SNTAGT. Here the CDR3 reads CASSEEGTGELLF. As DNA, the CDR3 is TGTGCCAGCAGTGAAGAGGGAACCGGGGAGCTGCTTTTT.

The chain employs TRBV11-2 and TRBJ2-1; D may be TRBD1 (6 bases). The CDR3 consists of 12 residues. Germline CDR1 is SGHAT and CDR2 is FQNNGV. V lost 4 bases and J 8 bases, leaving 9 bases between the germline ends. The CDR3 protein is CASSSTGYEQFF. The CDR3 DNA reads TGTGCCAGCAGCTCGACAGGTTATGAGCAGTTCTTC.

V and J are TRBV7-9 and TRBJ1-4; D not certain. The germline gives CDR1 SEHNR, CDR2 FQNEAQ (reference sequence). The CDR3 is made up of 13 amino acids. Trimming removed 5 bases at V and 7 bases at J, with 11 bases between. CDR3 sequence reads: CASSLGPGEKLFF. In DNA, the CDR3 is TGTGCCAGCAGCCTAGGCCCCGGTGAAAAACTGTTTTTT.

The V and J genes are TRBV5-1 and TRBJ2-5, with D maybe TRBD1 (8 bases). The CDR3 consists of 16 residues. Per the germline V gene, CDR1 is SGHRS and CDR2 is YFSETQ. The V and J ends lost 4 bases and 2 bases respectively, with 18 bases between them. The CDR3 sequence: CASSPYRGGVQETQYF. In DNA form, the CDR3 reads TGCGCCAGCAGCCCCTACAGGGGGGGGGTTCAAGAGACCCAGTACTTC.

V usage is TRBV19 and J usage is TRBJ2-5; TRBD2 might be the D (6 bases). Trimming shortened V by 5 bases and J by 5 bases, and 18 bases separated the two germline ends. CDR3 size: 15 residues. Germline CDR1 reads LNHDA; CDR2 reads SQIVND (reference sequence). The CDR3 nucleotides read TGTGCCAGTAGTCCCAAGTCCTCGGGGGTGGAGACCCAGTACTTC. Translating it yields CASSPKSSGVETQYF.

The sample holds one count of this clone. V gene TRBV25-1 combines with J gene TRBJ2-7; 10 nucleotides line up with TRBD2. With V trimmed by 4 bases and J by 7 bases, 7 bases remained unmatched. Germline V gives CDR1 MGHDK, CDR2 SYGVNS. The CDR3 has 14 residues. CDR3 loop: CASSGPGLAQEQYF. The CDR3 region has the DNA TGTGCCAGCAGTGGCCCGGGACTAGCGCAAGAGCAGTACTTC.

J is TRBJ2-3 and V is TRBV4-2; D perhaps matches TRBD1 (7 bases). Germline V gene sequence: CDR1 LGHNA, CDR2 YNFKEQ. The CDR3 is made up of 16 amino acids. The V gene lost 4 bases and the J gene lost 4 bases, with 18 bases spanning the gap. The CDR3 nucleotides are TGTGCCAGCAGCCGAAAATACCAGGGGGAGGCAGATACGCAGTATTTT. Encoded protein: CASSRKYQGEADTQYF.

The chain links TRBV13 to TRBJ2-1; D ambiguous. The CDR3 sequence is 15 residues long. The germline V and J ends were trimmed by 5 bases and 4 bases, with 15 bases remaining between them. Looked up from germline, CDR1 is PRHDT and CDR2 is FYEKMQ (reference sequence). CDR3 bases: TGTGCCAGCAGCGCGACTTTATCATCGTACAATGAGCAGTTCTTC. Protein: CASSATLSSYNEQFF.

J is TRBJ2-7 and V is TRBV5-8; TRBD2 aligns across 7 bases. The CDR3 sequence is 15 residues long. After removal of 4 bases from V and 0 bases from J, the junction contained 7 bases not matched to a gene. Per the germline V gene, CDR1 is SGHTS and CDR2 is YDEGEE. In DNA, the CDR3 is TGTGCCAGCAGCCGGGGGAGGGCCCGCTCCTACGAGCAGTACTTC. Encoded protein: CASSRGRARSYEQYF.

The rearrangement uses TRBV5-6 and TRBJ2-5; D perhaps matches TRBD2 (5 bases). V lost 4 bases and J lost 4, with 14 bases in between. The CDR3 contains 14 residues. Germline lookup yields CDR1 SGHDT and CDR2 YYEEEE. The CDR3 nucleotides read TGTGCCAGCAGCGTCGCCGGGGTTAGAGAGACCCAGTACTTC. Protein product: CASSVAGVRETQYF.

The genes are TRBV7-9 and TRBJ1-4, with unresolved D. The CDR3 has 15 residues. Trimming stripped 5 bases from V and 6 bases from J, with 16 bases between. Germline lookup yields CDR1 SEHNR and CDR2 FQNEAQ (reference sequence). CDR3 residues: CASSQREGSDEKLFF. The CDR3 DNA sequence: TGTGCCAGCAGCCAAAGAGAGGGCTCGGATGAAAAACTGTTTTTT.

V and J are TRBV6-5 and TRBJ1-1; 9 bases map to TRBD1. Germline V CDR1 and CDR2: MNHEY, SVGAGI. Germline trimming cut 6 bases from V and 5 bases from J; bases unmatched to any gene: 10. The CDR3 runs 15 residues. The CDR3: CASSRRDREGTEAFF. In DNA, the CDR3 is TGTGCCAGCAGCCGCCGGGACAGGGAGGGTACTGAAGCTTTCTTT.

In this sample, this clone turned up a few times. V usage is TRBV5-4 and J usage is TRBJ2-1; 8 nucleotides agree with TRBD2. Germline trimming cut 1 base from V and 1 base from J; bases unmatched to any gene: 4. CDR1 and CDR2 from the germline V gene are SGHNT and YYREEE (reference sequence). The CDR3 is 16 amino acids. Written as DNA, the CDR3 is TGTGCCAGCAGCTTGCGGGGGGGCTTTTCCTACAATGAGCAGTTCTTC. It translates to CASSLRGGFSYNEQFF. Together with reference TRBV5-4 and TRBJ2-1, the CDR3 gives the full variable domain: ETGVTQSPTHLIKTRGQQVTLRCSSQSGHNTVSWYQQALGQGPQFIFQYYREEENGRGNFPPRFSGLQFPNYSSELNVNALELDDSALYLCASSLRGGFSYNEQFFGPGTRLTVL.

The CDR3 coding sequence is TGCGCCAGCAGCTCAGGGACAGGCAACACCGGGGAGCTGTTTTTT. Encoded protein: CASSSGTGNTGELFF. V usage is TRBV5-1 and J usage is TRBJ2-2; TRBD1 aligns across 8 bases. Germline lookup yields CDR1 SGHRS and CDR2 YFSETQ. V shed 3 bases, J shed 2 bases, and the junction held 3 bases outside the gene matches. There are 15 residues in the CDR3.